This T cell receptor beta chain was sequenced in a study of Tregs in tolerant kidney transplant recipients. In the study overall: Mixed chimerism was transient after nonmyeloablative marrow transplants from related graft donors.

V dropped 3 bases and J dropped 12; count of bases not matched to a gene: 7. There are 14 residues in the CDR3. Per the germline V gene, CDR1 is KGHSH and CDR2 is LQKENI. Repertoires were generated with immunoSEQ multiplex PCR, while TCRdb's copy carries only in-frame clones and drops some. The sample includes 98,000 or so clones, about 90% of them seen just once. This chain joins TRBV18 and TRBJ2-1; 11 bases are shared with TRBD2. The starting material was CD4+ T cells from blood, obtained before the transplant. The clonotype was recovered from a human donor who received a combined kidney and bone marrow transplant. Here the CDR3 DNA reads TGTGCCAGCTCACCCGGGACTAGCGGCACCGGGCAGTTCTTC. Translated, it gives CASSPGTSGTGQFF.